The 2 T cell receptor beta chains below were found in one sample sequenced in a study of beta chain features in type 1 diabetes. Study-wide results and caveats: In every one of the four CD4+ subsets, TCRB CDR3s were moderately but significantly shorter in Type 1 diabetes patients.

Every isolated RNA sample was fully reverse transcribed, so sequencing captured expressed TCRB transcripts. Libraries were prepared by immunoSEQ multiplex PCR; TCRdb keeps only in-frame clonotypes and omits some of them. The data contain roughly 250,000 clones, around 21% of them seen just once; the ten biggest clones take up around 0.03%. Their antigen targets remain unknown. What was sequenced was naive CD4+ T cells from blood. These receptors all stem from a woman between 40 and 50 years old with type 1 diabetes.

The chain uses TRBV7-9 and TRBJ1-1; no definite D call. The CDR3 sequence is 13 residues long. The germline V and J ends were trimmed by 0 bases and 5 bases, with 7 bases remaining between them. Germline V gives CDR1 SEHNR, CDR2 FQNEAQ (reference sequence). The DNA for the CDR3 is TGTGCCAGCAGCTTAGCGTTCGGGACTGAAGCTTTCTTT. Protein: CASSLAFGTEAFF.

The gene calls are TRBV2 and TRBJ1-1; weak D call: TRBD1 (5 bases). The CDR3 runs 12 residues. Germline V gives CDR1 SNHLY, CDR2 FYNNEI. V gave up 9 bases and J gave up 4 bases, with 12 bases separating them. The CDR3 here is CASSRQSTEAFF. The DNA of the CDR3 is TGTGCCAGTTCTCGACAGAGCACTGAAGCTTTCTTT.